The 16 T cell receptor beta chains listed next were all sequenced from one sample in a study of blood T cells in healthy people across ages. It was with a sample-barcoded 5' primer and a J-beta primer mix that a second PCR of roughly 6 to 11 cycles was run. Each CDR3 protein gets one entry after TCRdb re-called the 5' RACE reads with MiXCR. The table has about 970,000 distinct CDR3 sequences, roughly half seen once. Specimen: blood. These TCRs come from a woman aged 55 to 70 in good health.

This chain links TRBV4-1 with TRBJ2-7; D may match TRBD1 or TRBD2 (6 bases each). Trimming stripped 3 bases from V and 3 bases from J, with 15 bases between. CDR3 length: 15 residues. Germline CDR1 and CDR2: MGHRA and YSYEKL. CDR3 protein: CASSHKQGGGYEQYF. CDR3 nucleotide sequence: TGCGCCAGCAGCCATAAACAGGGAGGTGGCTACGAGCAGTACTTC.

The J gene is TRBJ1-2, the V gene TRBV6-5; D might be TRBD1 (5 bases). CDR3 length: 14 amino acids. CDR1 is MNHEY and CDR2 is SVGAGI in the germline V gene. Trimming pared 3 bases from V and 3 bases from J, leaving 11 bases between. The CDR3 DNA is TGTGCCAGCAGTTATAACCCAGGGTACTATGGCTACACCTTC. Its protein product is CASSYNPGYYGYTF.

This clonotype was recorded a few times. The J gene is TRBJ2-7, the V gene TRBV6-5, with D possibly being TRBD1 (6 bases). Trimming took off 5 bases at V and 3 bases at J, with 14 bases between the two ends. The germline CDR1 and CDR2 sequences are MNHEY and SVGAGI. The CDR3 is made up of 14 amino acids. The CDR3, as DNA: TGTGCCAGCAGTACAGGGTTCTCGCTCTACGAGCAGTACTTC. Translation: CASSTGFSLYEQYF.

In its sample, this clonotype was seen a few times. This chain connects TRBV5-1 to TRBJ2-5, with 8 nucleotides matching TRBD2. The CDR3 sequence is 15 residues long. Germline V lookup: CDR1 SGHRS, CDR2 YFSETQ. Unmatched junction bases numbered 6, after V lost 0 bases and J lost 5 bases. The CDR3: CASSLGEAGAETQYF. CDR3 in DNA: TGCGCCAGCAGCTTGGGAGAAGCGGGAGCGGAGACCCAGTACTTC.

V gene TRBV7-6 combines with J gene TRBJ2-1, with D possibly matching TRBD2 (6 bases). Germline CDR1 reads SGHVS; CDR2 reads FNYEAQ. V dropped 3 bases and J dropped 7 bases, with 19 bases sitting between them. This CDR3 is 16 amino acids long. The CDR3 DNA sequence: TGTGCCAGCAGCTTGGTAGATCGGGACTGGGGGAATGAGCAGTTCTTC. Residues: CASSLVDRDWGNEQFF.

This clonotype has more than one count but fewer than ten. The chain is built from TRBV24-1 and TRBJ2-4; maybe TRBD1 (5 bases). The V end was cut by 6 bases, the J end by 8 bases, with 16 bases between. Germline-derived CDR1 and CDR2 are KGHDR and SFDVKD. This CDR3 is built from 14 residues. CDR3 in amino acids: CATSKPQGSHIQYF. Here the CDR3 DNA reads TGTGCCACCAGTAAACCTCAGGGCTCTCACATTCAGTACTTC.

The V call is TRBV28, the J call TRBJ1-6; D remains unclear. V lost 5 bases and J lost 7, with 9 bases in between. The CDR3 is made up of 13 amino acids. Germline V gene lookup returns CDR1 MDHEN and CDR2 SYDVKM. The CDR3 spells CASSVQTNSPLHF. CDR3 nucleotides: TGTGCCAGCAGTGTACAGACGAATTCACCCCTCCACTTT.

This clonotype was detected only a few times. J is TRBJ2-3 and V is TRBV6-2 or TRBV6-3, with TRBD1 as a possible D gene (5 bases). Between the trimmed V and J ends, which lost 6 bases and 0 bases, there was a span of 13 bases. The germline gives CDR1 MNHEY, CDR2 SVGEGT. The CDR3 spans 15 residues. The CDR3 DNA follows: TGTGCCAGCAGCGAGCCCGACAGAAGCACAGATACGCAGTATTTT. The encoded protein is CASSEPDRSTDTQYF.

The chain is built from TRBV2 and TRBJ2-7; 9 bases map to TRBD2. This CDR3 has 15 residues. Germline CDR1 and CDR2: SNHLY and FYNNEI. V shed 6 bases, J shed 4 bases, and the junction held 10 bases outside the gene matches. CDR3 residues: CASRAGGGIVYEQYF. CDR3 in DNA: TGTGCCAGCAGAGCGGGGGGCGGGATTGTTTACGAGCAGTACTTC.

This chain uses TRBV29-1 with TRBJ2-1; D is undetermined. TRBJ2-7 explains the end of the DNA better; the J call may be wrong. This CDR3 has 13 residues. The germline gives CDR1 SQVTM, CDR2 ANQGSEA. Here the CDR3 reads CSVYQGSYNEQYF. In DNA form, the CDR3 reads TGCAGCGTTTACCAAGGCTCCTACAATGAGCAGTACTTC.

The chain recombines TRBV4-3 with TRBJ2-1; 7 positions agree with TRBD1. CDR3 length: 13 residues. J lost 8 bases, V lost 4 bases, and 5 bases had no gene match. Germline loops: CDR1 LGHNA, CDR2 YSLEER. The CDR3 sequence is CASSPGQFHEQFF. The CDR3 DNA reads TGCGCCAGCAGCCCGGGACAGTTCCATGAGCAGTTCTTC.

This chain links TRBV28 with TRBJ2-3, with 13 bases that match TRBD2. CDR1 is MDHEN, CDR2 SYDVKM, per germline. The CDR3 consists of 18 residues. With V trimmed by 3 bases and J by 9 bases, 15 bases remained unmatched. CDR3 protein: CASSFGGFELAGGRTQYF. The CDR3 DNA sequence: TGTGCCAGCAGTTTTGGAGGGTTTGAACTAGCGGGGGGGAGGACGCAGTATTTT. Filled out from reference TRBV28 and TRBJ2-3, the complete variable domain reads DVKVTQSSRYLVKRTGEKVFLECVQDMDHENMFWYRQDPGLGLRLIYFSYDVKMKEKGDIPEGYSVSREKKERFSLILESASTNQTSMYLCASSFGGFELAGGRTQYFGPGTRLTVL.

V gene TRBV10-3 combines with J gene TRBJ2-3, with 14 bases matching TRBD2. V trimming: 5 bases; J trimming: 0 bases; junction bases outside the gene matches: 7. In germline, CDR1 is ENHRY, CDR2 SYGVKD. The CDR3 has 18 amino acids. For the CDR3, the DNA is TGTGCCATCAGTCCGACTAGCGGGAGGGAGCAGAGCACAGATACGCAGTATTTT. Translated: CAISPTSGREQSTDTQYF.

The chain uses TRBV7-2 and TRBJ1-1; no reliable D call. The V gene lost 5 bases and the J gene lost 5 bases, with 12 bases spanning the gap. The CDR3 runs 13 residues. Per germline, CDR1 SGHTA and CDR2 FQGNSA. The CDR3 spells CASSPRRSTEAFF. CDR3 nucleotides: TGTGCCAGCAGCCCCCGGAGGAGTACTGAAGCTTTCTTT.

In DNA, the CDR3 is TGTGCCAGCAGCTTAAGGACCTACAATGAGCAGTTCTTC. It is translated as CASSLRTYNEQFF. The chain recombines TRBV7-9 with TRBJ2-1; D gene unclear. This CDR3 has 13 amino acids. Between the trimmed V and J ends, which lost 2 bases and 2 bases, there was a span of 4 bases. Germline V gives CDR1 SEHNR, CDR2 FQNEAQ (reference sequence).

The chain carries TRBV20-1 and TRBJ2-3, with D possibly being TRBD1 or TRBD2 (5 bases each). Trimming removed 6 bases from V and 6 bases from J, with 16 bases in between. This CDR3 is 13 amino acids long. Germline values: CDR1 DFQATT, CDR2 SNEGSKA (reference sequence). This CDR3 reads CSATGTLGDTQYF. In nucleotides, the CDR3 is TGCAGTGCCACCGGGACCCTCGGTGATACGCAGTATTTT.